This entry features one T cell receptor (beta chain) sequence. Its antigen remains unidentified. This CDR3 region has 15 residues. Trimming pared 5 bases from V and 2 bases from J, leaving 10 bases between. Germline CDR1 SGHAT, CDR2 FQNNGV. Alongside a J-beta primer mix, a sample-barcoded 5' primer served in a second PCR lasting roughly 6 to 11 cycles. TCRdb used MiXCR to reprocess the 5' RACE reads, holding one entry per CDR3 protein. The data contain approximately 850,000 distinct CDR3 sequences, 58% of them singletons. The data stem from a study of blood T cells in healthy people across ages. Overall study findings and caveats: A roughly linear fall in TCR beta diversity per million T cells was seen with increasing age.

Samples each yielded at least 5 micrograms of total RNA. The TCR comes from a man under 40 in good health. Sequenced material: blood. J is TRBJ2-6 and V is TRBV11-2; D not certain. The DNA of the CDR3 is TGTGCCAGCAGCCGCGACACCGCTGGGGCCAACGTCCTGACTTTC. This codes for CASSRDTAGANVLTF.